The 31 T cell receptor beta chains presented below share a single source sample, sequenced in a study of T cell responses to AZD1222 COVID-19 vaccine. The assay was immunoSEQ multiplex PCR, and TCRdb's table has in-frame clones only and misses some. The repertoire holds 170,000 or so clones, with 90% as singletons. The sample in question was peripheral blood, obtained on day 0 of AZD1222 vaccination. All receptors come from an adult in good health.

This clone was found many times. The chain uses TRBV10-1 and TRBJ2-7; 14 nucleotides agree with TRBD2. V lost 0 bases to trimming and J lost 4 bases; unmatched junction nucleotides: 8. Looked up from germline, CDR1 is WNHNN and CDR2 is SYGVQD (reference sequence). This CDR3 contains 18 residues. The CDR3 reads CASSESTTSGGAGYEQYF. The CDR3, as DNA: TGCGCCAGCAGTGAGTCAACGACTAGCGGGGGGGCAGGGTACGAGCAGTACTTC.

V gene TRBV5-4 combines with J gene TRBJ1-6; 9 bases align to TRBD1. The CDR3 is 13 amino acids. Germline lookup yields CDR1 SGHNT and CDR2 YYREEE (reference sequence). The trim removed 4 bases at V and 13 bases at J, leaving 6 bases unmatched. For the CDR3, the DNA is TGTGCCAGCAGCCCGGGACAGGGTCCCCCCCTCCACTTT. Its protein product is CASSPGQGPPLHF.

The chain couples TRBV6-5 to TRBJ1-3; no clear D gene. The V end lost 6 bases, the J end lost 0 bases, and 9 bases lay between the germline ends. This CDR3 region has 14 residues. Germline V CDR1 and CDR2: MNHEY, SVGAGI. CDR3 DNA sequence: TGTGCCAGCAGGATGACGGGCTCTGGAAACACCATATATTTT. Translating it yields CASRMTGSGNTIYF.

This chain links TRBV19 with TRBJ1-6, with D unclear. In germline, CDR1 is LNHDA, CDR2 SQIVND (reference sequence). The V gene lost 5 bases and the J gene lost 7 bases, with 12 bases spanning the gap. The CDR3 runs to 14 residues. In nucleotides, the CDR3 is TGTGCCAGTAGTGGTCAGGTACTCAATTCACCCCTCCACTTT. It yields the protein CASSGQVLNSPLHF.

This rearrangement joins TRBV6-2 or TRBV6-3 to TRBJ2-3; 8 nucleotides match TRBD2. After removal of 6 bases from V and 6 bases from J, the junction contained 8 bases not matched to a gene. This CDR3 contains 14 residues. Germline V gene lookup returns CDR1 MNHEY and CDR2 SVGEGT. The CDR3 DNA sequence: TGTGCCAGCAGGTACGGGCTAGCGGGCGATACGCAGTATTTT. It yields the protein CASRYGLAGDTQYF.

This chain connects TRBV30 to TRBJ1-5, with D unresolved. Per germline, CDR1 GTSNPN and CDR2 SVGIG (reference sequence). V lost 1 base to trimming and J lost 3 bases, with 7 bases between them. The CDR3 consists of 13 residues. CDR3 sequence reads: CAWSASPNQPQHF. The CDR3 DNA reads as TGTGCCTGGAGTGCCAGCCCCAATCAGCCCCAGCATTTT. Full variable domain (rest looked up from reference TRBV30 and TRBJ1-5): SQTIHQWPATLVQPVGSPLSLECTVEGTSNPNLYWYRQAAGRGLQLLFYSVGIGQISSEVPQNLSASRPQDRQFILSSKKLLLSDSGFYLCAWSASPNQPQHFGDGTRLSIL.

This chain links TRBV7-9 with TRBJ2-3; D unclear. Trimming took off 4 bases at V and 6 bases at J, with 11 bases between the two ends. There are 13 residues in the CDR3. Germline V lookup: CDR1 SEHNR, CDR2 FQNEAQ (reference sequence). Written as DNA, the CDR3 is TGTGCCAGCAGCTCACTCAATATGGATACGCAGTATTTT. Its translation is CASSSLNMDTQYF. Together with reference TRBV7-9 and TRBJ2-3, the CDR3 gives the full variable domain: DTGVSQNPRHKITKRGQNVTFRCDPISEHNRLYWYRQTLGQGPEFLTYFQNEAQLEKSRLLSDRFSAERPKGSFSTLEIQRTEQGDSAMYLCASSSLNMDTQYFGPGTRLTVL.

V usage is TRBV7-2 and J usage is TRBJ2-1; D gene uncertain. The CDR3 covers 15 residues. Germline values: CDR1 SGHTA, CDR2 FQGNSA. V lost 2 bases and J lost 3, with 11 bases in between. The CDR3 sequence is CASSLIITLYNEQFF. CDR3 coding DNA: TGTGCCAGCAGCTTAATAATAACTCTCTACAATGAGCAGTTCTTC.

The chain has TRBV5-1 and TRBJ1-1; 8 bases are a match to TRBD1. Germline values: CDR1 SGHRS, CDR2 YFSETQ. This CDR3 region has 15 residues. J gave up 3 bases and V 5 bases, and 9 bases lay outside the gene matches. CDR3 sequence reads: CASSFTQGEDTEAFF. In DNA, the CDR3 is TGCGCCAGCAGTTTCACACAGGGGGAGGACACTGAAGCTTTCTTT. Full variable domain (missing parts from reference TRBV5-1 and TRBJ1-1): KAGVTQTPRYLIKTRGQQVTLSCSPISGHRSVSWYQQTPGQGLQFLFEYFSETQRNKGNFPGRFSGRQFSNSRSEMNVSTLELGDSALYLCASSFTQGEDTEAFFGQGTRLTVV.

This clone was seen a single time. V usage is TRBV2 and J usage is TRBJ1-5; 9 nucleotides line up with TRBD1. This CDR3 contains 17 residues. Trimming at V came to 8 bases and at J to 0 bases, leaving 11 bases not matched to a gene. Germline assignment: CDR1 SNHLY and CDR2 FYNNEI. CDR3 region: CASGGTGTTYSNQPQHF. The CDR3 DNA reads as TGTGCCAGCGGCGGGACAGGGACCACCTATAGCAATCAGCCCCAGCATTTT.

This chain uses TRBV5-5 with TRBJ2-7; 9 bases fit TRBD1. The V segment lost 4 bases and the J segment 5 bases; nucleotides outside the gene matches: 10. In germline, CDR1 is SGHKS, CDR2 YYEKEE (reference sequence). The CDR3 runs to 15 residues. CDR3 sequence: CASSPLGQGFHEQYF. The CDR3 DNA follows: TGTGCCAGCAGCCCTTTGGGACAGGGTTTCCACGAGCAGTACTTC.

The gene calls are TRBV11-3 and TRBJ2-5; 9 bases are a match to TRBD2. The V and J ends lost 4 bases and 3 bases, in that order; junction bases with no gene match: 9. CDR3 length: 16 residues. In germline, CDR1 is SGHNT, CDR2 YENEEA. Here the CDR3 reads CASSSALLAGKETQYF. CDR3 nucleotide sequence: TGTGCCAGCAGCTCAGCGCTTCTAGCGGGGAAAGAGACCCAGTACTTC.

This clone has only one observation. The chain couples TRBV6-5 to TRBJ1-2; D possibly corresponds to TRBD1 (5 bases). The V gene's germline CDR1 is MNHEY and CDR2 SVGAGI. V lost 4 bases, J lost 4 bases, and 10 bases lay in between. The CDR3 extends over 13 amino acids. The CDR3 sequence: CASSSGGVYGYTF. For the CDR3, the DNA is TGTGCCAGCAGTTCGGGGGGGGTCTATGGCTACACCTTC.

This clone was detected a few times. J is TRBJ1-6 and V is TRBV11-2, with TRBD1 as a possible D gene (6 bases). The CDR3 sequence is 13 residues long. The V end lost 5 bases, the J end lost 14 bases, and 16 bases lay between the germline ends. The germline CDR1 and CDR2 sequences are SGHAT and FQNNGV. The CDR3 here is CASSPAQGFTLHF. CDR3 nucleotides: TGTGCCAGCAGCCCAGCTCAGGGGTTCACCCTCCACTTT. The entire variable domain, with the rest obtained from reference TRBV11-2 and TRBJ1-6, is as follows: EAGVAQSPRYKIIEKRQSVAFWCNPISGHATLYWYQQILGQGPKLLIQFQNNGVVDDSQLPKDRFSAERLKGVDSTLKIQPAKLEDSAVYLCASSPAQGFTLHFGNGTRLTVT.

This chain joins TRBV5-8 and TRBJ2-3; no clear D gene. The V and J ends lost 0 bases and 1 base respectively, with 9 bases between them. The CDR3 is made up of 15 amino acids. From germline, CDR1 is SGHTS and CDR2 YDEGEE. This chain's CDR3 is CASSLAWQGTDTQYF. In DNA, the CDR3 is TGTGCCAGCAGCTTGGCATGGCAGGGCACAGATACGCAGTATTTT.

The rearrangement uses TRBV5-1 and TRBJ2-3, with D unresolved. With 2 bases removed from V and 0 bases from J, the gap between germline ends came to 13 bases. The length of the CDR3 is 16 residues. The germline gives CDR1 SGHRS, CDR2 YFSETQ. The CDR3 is CASSFLGRMSTDTQYF. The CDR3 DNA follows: TGCGCCAGCAGCTTTTTGGGTCGGATGAGCACAGATACGCAGTATTTT.

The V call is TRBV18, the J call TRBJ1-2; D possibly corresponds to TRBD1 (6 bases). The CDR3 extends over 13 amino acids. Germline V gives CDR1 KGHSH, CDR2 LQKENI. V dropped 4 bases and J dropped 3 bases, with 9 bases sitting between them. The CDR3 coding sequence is TGTGCCAGCTCACAGGACAGCTACTATGGCTACACCTTC. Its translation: CASSQDSYYGYTF.

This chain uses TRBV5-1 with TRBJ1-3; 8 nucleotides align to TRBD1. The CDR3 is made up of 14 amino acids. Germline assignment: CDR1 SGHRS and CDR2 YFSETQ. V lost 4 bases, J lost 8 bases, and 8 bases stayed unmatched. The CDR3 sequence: CASSTGQGGDTIYF. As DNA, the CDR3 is TGCGCCAGCAGCACCGGACAGGGAGGGGACACCATATATTTT.

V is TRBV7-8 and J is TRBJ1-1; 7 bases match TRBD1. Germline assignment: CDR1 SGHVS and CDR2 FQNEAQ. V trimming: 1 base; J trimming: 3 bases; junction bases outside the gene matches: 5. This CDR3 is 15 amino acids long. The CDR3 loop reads CASSLGVRGDTEAFF. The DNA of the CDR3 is TGTGCCAGCAGCTTAGGGGTCAGGGGGGACACTGAAGCTTTCTTT.

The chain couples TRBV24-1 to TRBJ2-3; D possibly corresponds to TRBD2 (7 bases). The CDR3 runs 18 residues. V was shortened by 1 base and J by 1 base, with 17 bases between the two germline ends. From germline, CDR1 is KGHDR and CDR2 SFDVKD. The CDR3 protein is CATSDLEGGPSGTDTQYF. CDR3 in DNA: TGTGCCACCAGTGATTTAGAGGGGGGGCCCTCGGGCACAGATACGCAGTATTTT.

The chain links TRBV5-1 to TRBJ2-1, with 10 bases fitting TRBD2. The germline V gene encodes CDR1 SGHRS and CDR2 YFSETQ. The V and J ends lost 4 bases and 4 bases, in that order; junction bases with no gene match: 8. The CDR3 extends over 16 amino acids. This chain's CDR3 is CASSQGTSERYNEQFF. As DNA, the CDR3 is TGCGCCAGCAGCCAAGGGACTAGCGAGAGATACAATGAGCAGTTCTTC.

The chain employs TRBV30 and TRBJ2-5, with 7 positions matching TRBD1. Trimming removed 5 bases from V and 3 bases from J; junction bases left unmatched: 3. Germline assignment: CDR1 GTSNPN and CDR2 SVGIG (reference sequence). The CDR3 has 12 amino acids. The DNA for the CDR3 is TGTGCCTGGGGAACAGGGGAAGAGACCCAGTACTTC. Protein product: CAWGTGEETQYF. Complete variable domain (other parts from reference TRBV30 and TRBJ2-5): SQTIHQWPATLVQPVGSPLSLECTVEGTSNPNLYWYRQAAGRGLQLLFYSVGIGQISSEVPQNLSASRPQDRQFILSSKKLLLSDSGFYLCAWGTGEETQYFGPGTRLLVL.

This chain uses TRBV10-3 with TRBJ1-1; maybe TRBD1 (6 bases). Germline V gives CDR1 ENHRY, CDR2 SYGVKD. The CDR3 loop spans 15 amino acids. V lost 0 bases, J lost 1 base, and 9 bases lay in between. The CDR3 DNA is TGTGCCATCAGTGAGTCTCAGACAGGGAACACTGAAGCTTTCTTT. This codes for CAISESQTGNTEAFF.

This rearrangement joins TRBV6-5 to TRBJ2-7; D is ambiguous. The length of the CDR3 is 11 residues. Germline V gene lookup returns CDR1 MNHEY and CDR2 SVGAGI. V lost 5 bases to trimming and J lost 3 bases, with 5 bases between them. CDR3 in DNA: TGTGCCAGCAGTAACAGCTACGAGCAGTACTTC. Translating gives CASSNSYEQYF.

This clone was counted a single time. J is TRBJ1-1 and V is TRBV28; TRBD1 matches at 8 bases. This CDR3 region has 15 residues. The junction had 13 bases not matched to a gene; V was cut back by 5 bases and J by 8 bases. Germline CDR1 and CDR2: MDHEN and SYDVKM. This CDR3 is CASSLPGDRTLEAFF. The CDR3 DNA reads TGTGCCAGCAGTCTCCCGGGGGACAGGACCTTGGAAGCTTTCTTT.

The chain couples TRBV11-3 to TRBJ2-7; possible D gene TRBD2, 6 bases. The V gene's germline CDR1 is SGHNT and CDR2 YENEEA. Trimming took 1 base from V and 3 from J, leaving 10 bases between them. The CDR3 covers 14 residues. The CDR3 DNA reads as TGTGCCAGCAGCTTAGTACTGGGGGGCTACGAGCAGTACTTC. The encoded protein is CASSLVLGGYEQYF.

The CDR3 DNA reads as TGTGCCAGCAGCCCCGGGACGGAGATTTCCTACGAGCAGTACTTC. It encodes CASSPGTEISYEQYF. The chain has TRBV5-4 and TRBJ2-7; D possibly uses TRBD1 or TRBD2 (5 bases each). In germline, CDR1 is SGHNT, CDR2 YYREEE (reference sequence). Trimming removed 4 bases at V and 1 base at J, with 15 bases between. This CDR3 region has 15 residues. Together with reference TRBV5-4 and TRBJ2-7, the CDR3 gives the full variable domain: ETGVTQSPTHLIKTRGQQVTLRCSSQSGHNTVSWYQQALGQGPQFIFQYYREEENGRGNFPPRFSGLQFPNYSSELNVNALELDDSALYLCASSPGTEISYEQYFGPGTRLTVT.

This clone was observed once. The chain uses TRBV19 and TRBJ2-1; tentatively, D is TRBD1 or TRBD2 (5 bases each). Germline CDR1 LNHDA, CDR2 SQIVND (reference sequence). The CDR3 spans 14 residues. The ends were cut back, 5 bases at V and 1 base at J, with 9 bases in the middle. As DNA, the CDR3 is TGTGCCAGTAGTCCGAGGGGTTCCTACAATGAGCAGTTCTTC. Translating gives CASSPRGSYNEQFF.

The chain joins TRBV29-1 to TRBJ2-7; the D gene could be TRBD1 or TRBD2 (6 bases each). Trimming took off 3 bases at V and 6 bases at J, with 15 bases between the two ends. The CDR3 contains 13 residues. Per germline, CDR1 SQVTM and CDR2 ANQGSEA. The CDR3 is CSVERDRGLEQYF. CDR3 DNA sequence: TGCAGCGTTGAGCGGGACCGGGGGCTCGAGCAGTACTTC.

CDR3: CASSEGVVGSVYGYTF. CDR3 coding DNA: TGTGCCAGCAGTGAAGGGGTGGTAGGATCGGTCTATGGCTACACCTTC. This chain links TRBV6-1 with TRBJ1-2; the D is unclear. The V gene lost 1 base and the J gene lost 4 bases, with 16 bases spanning the gap. Germline loops: CDR1 MNHNS, CDR2 SASEGT. CDR3 length: 16 residues.

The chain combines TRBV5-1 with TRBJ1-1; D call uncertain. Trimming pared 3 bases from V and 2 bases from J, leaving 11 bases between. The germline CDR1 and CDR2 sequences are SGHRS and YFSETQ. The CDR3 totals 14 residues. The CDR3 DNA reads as TGCGCCAGCAGCTCCGTCACAAGTAACACTGAAGCTTTCTTT. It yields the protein CASSSVTSNTEAFF.